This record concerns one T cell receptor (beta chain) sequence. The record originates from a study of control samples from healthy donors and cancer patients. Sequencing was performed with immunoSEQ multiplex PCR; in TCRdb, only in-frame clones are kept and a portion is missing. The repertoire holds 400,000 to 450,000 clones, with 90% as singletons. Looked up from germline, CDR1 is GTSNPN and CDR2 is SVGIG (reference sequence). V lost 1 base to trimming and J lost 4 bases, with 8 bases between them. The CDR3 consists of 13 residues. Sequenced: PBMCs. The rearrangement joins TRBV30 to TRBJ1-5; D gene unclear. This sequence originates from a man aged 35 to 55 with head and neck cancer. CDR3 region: CAWSDPPNQPQHF. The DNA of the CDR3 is TGTGCCTGGAGTGACCCTCCTAATCAGCCCCAGCATTTT.